This TCR beta chain is from a study of T cell responses to AZD1222 COVID-19 vaccine. This clone was seen only a few times. Its antigen is not known. The CDR3 has 14 amino acids. The V gene lost 0 bases and the J gene lost 2 bases, with 5 bases spanning the gap. Germline V lookup: CDR1 LNHNV, CDR2 YYDKDF (reference sequence). Study-wide results and limits: Among the donors, most were white British and more were female, and clonal diversity was possibly underestimated. No repertoire was sampled before or during the peak T cell response, only after it. Spike as a whole was targeted by vaccine-associated CD4 TCRs, dominant at 160-218 and 743-854.

The protocol was immunoSEQ multiplex PCR, while the TCRdb copy is restricted to in-frame clones and leaves out a portion. The table records 65,000 to 70,000 clones, about four fifths of them present only once. This sequence joins TRBV15 and TRBJ1-5; D is ambiguous. The sample here was peripheral blood, taken 28 days after the second AZD1222 dose. The receptor was isolated from an adult who received the AZD1222 COVID-19 vaccine. The CDR3 loop is CATSRDYGNQPQHF. The CDR3, as DNA: TGTGCCACCAGCAGAGATTACGGCAATCAGCCCCAGCATTTT.